The T cell receptor beta chain described here comes from a study of blood T cells in healthy people across ages. Study outcomes and limitations: Per-million-T-cell TCR beta diversity fell roughly linearly with age.

Healthy Caucasians from Russia aged roughly 6 to 90 served as donors. There were at least 5.5 micrograms of total RNA extracted from every sample. A second PCR, run for about 6 to 11 cycles, used a sample-barcoded 5' primer plus a J-beta primer mix. TCRdb processed the 5' RACE reads anew with MiXCR; each CDR3 protein has one entry. The profile shows about 1.1 million distinct CDR3 sequences, around two fifths of them singletons. As to this clonotype: Its antigen remains unknown.

The receptor comes from a man aged 18 to 29 in good health. The sample consisted of blood.

CDR3 nucleotide sequence: TGTGCCAGCAGCCTAAACTTCGGCGAAAAACTGTTTTTT. Translation gives CASSLNFGEKLFF. V gene TRBV7-2 combines with J gene TRBJ1-4; D remains ambiguous. CDR3 length: 13 amino acids. Germline assignment: CDR1 SGHTA and CDR2 FQGNSA. V was pared by 5 bases and J by 8 bases, with 12 bases between. Full variable domain (outside the CDR3, taken from reference TRBV7-2 and TRBJ1-4): GAGVSQSPSNKVTEKGKDVELRCDPISGHTALYWYRQSLGQGLEFLIYFQGNSAPDKSGLPSDRFSAERTGGSVSTLTIQRTQQEDSAVYLCASSLNFGEKLFFGSGTQLSVL.